These 6 T cell receptor beta chains came from one sample sequenced in a study of T-cell memory formation after mild COVID-19. TCRdb re-called the 5' RACE reads with MiXCR, one entry per CDR3 protein. Of about 610,000 distinct CDR3 sequences listed, around 16% are singletons. The sample was PBMCs or a T cell subset sorted from them (not recorded which). The source of these receptors is an adult woman who had mild COVID-19 (a few samples of this study predate the infection). Cell type and time point are not known.

This clonotype was counted a few times. The chain combines TRBV24-1 with TRBJ2-7; 14 nucleotides align to TRBD2. This CDR3 has 16 residues. Germline values: CDR1 KGHDR, CDR2 SFDVKD. The V and J ends lost 4 bases and 3 bases, in that order; junction bases with no gene match: 4. The chain's CDR3 is CATSDGTSGSSYEQYF. The CDR3 DNA follows: TGTGCCACCAGTGACGGGACTAGCGGGAGTAGCTACGAGCAGTACTTC.

This clonotype came up a few times. The chain has TRBV28 and TRBJ2-7; D perhaps matches TRBD2 (6 bases). V was pared by 3 bases and J by 1 base, with 16 bases between. CDR1 is MDHEN and CDR2 is SYDVKM in the germline V gene. This CDR3 has 16 residues. This chain's CDR3 is CASSFIRGKGSYEQYF. CDR3 DNA: TGTGCCAGCAGTTTCATCCGGGGGAAGGGGTCCTACGAGCAGTACTTC.

Only a few counts were recorded for this clonotype. The V gene is TRBV3-1, the J gene TRBJ1-6; a possible D gene is TRBD1 (6 bases). The CDR3 totals 17 residues. The germline V gene has CDR1 LGHDT and CDR2 YNNKEL (reference sequence). Trimming pared 1 base from V and 10 bases from J, leaving 20 bases between. For the CDR3, the DNA is TGTGCCAGCAGCCAAGCCACGTCGGGGGCGCGTCGGTCACCCCTCCACTTT. Its protein product is CASSQATSGARRSPLHF.

The CDR3 sequence: CASRPSWANVLTF. The DNA of the CDR3 is TGTGCCAGCAGGCCCTCCTGGGCCAACGTCCTGACTTTC. This chain joins TRBV12-3 or TRBV12-4 and TRBJ2-6; D is uncertain. The CDR3 totals 13 residues. The V and J ends lost 6 bases and 5 bases respectively, with 8 bases between them.

This clonotype was seen ten or more times. This chain connects TRBV12-3 or TRBV12-4 to TRBJ2-1; the match to TRBD2 covers 13 bases. CDR3 length: 15 residues. V lost 6 bases, J lost 8 bases, and 7 bases stayed unmatched. CDR3 in amino acids: CASSPLAGGPYEQFF. DNA of the CDR3: TGTGCCAGCAGCCCACTAGCGGGAGGGCCGTATGAGCAGTTCTTC.

V is TRBV3-1 and J is TRBJ1-2; D not certain. CDR3 size: 14 residues. The germline V gene encodes CDR1 LGHDT and CDR2 YNNKEL (reference sequence). V dropped 0 bases and J dropped 4 bases, with 9 bases sitting between them. CDR3 coding DNA: TGTGCCAGCAGCCAAGATCGACGGGTCTATGGCTACACCTTC. This encodes CASSQDRRVYGYTF.